The 23 T cell receptor beta chains given below trace back to one sample, sequenced in a study of blood T cells in healthy people across ages (dated by TCRdb to about 2015). The library was built by means of 5' RACE. Sequencing relied on an Illumina HiSeq 2500. A second PCR of about 6 to 12 cycles was run with a J-beta primer mix and a sample-barcoded 5' primer. The public sequencing data were trimmed at Q25 with fastp and processed into clonotypes with MiXCR by TCRdb, which kept only in-frame beta chains. A single entry per CDR3 protein holds the most common genes and DNA from its merged rows. This sample holds 700,000 or so distinct CDR3 sequences; around a fifth were observed only once. The top ten hold roughly a fifth of the sample. The sample taken for sequencing was blood. These receptors came from a man between 65 and 85 years old in good health.

This clonotype was observed a few times. The J gene is TRBJ2-3, the V gene TRBV5-1, with a weak D call TRBD2 (6 bases). V lost 7 bases and J 2 bases, leaving 14 bases between the germline ends. Germline V CDR1 and CDR2: SGHRS, YFSETQ. This CDR3 contains 14 residues. The CDR3 reads CASCLAGTTDTQYF. The CDR3 DNA reads TGCGCCAGCTGCCTGGCGGGGACCACAGATACGCAGTATTTT.

At least ten counts were recorded for this clonotype. V gene TRBV18 combines with J gene TRBJ2-1; D gene unclear. The germline gives CDR1 KGHSH, CDR2 LQKENI. This CDR3 is 16 amino acids long. The germline V and J ends were trimmed by 2 bases and 7 bases, with 18 bases remaining between them. The CDR3 reads CASSPSFGSDGNEQFF. CDR3 coding DNA: TGTGCCAGCTCACCATCCTTCGGTTCCGACGGGAATGAGCAGTTCTTC.

This chain connects TRBV12-3 or TRBV12-4 to TRBJ2-3; D call uncertain. The CDR3 has 13 amino acids. Trimming shortened V by 5 bases and J by 8 bases, and 14 bases separated the two germline ends. The CDR3 is CASSLRTPLTQYF. In DNA, the CDR3 is TGTGCCAGCAGTCTAAGGACGCCACTTACGCAGTATTTT.

J is TRBJ2-5 and V is TRBV7-2; D is uncertain. Trimming pared 1 base from V and 14 bases from J, leaving 20 bases between. The CDR3 has 14 residues. The V gene's germline CDR1 is SGHTA and CDR2 FQGNSA. The CDR3 protein is CASSLDFGSKEFYF. In DNA, the CDR3 is TGTGCCAGCAGCTTAGATTTCGGTTCCAAGGAATTTTACTTC.

The rearrangement links TRBV7-2 to TRBJ2-3; 9 bases align to TRBD2. CDR1 and CDR2 from the germline V gene are SGHTA and FQGNSA. The CDR3 is made up of 15 amino acids. V shed 4 bases and J 4 bases; nucleotides not matched to a gene: 6. The DNA for the CDR3 is TGTGCCAGCAGCTCCGGGGGGACTAGCTCAGATACGCAGTATTTT. The encoded protein is CASSSGGTSSDTQYF.

Notes on this clonotype: One junction end disagrees with the germline gene, perhaps due to a read error. This sequence joins TRBV3-1 and TRBJ2-7; 12 nucleotides align to TRBD1. The CDR3 runs 13 residues. Germline-derived CDR1 and CDR2 are LGHDT and YNNKEL (reference sequence). Written as DNA, the CDR3 is TGTGCCAGCACGGGGACAGGGGGCCTCGAGCAGGACTTC. This gives the protein CASTGTGGLEQDF.

The table lists this clonotype with a few counts. Mismatch with germline at one junction end may stem from a read error. V gene TRBV19 combines with J gene TRBJ2-1; D possibly corresponds to TRBD2 (5 bases). The CDR3 consists of 14 residues. The germline V gene encodes CDR1 LNHDA and CDR2 SQIVND (reference sequence). CDR3 bases: TGTGCCAGTAGACCGGGGAACTCCTGCAATGAGCAGTTCTTC. It codes for CASRPGNSCNEQFF.

This clonotype appeared once. The genes are TRBV7-2 and TRBJ1-2; no clear D. Germline CDR1 SGHTA, CDR2 FQGNSA. V lost 0 bases to trimming and J lost 5 bases, with 10 bases between them. This CDR3 region has 14 residues. The CDR3 loop is CASSLAPEAYGYTF. DNA for the CDR3: TGTGCCAGCAGCTTAGCACCCGAAGCGTATGGCTACACCTTC.

The chain links TRBV20-1 to TRBJ2-3; 9 nucleotides match TRBD1. This CDR3 is 13 amino acids long. Losses at the gene ends were 5 bases for V and 2 bases for J; bases not matched to a gene: 2. Germline V gene lookup returns CDR1 DFQATT and CDR2 SNEGSKA (reference sequence). In DNA form, the CDR3 reads TGCAGTGCTTGGGACAGGGACACAGATACGCAGTATTTT. As protein: CSAWDRDTDTQYF.

The gene calls are TRBV3-1 and TRBJ2-3, with D tentatively TRBD1 or TRBD2 (5 bases each). CDR3 length equals 14 residues. Germline V CDR1 and CDR2: LGHDT, YNNKEL (reference sequence). V was cut by 2 bases and J by 8 bases, with 14 bases left in between. CDR3 protein: CASSQLGVHGTQYF. The CDR3 nucleotides read TGTGCCAGCAGCCAATTGGGGGTTCACGGTACGCAGTATTTT.

Only a few counts were recorded for this clonotype. The chain recombines TRBV15 with TRBJ1-5; possibly TRBD1 for D (5 bases). With 9 bases removed from V and 6 bases from J, the gap between germline ends came to 18 bases. Germline values: CDR1 LNHNV, CDR2 YYDKDF (reference sequence). This CDR3 contains 14 residues. CDR3 in DNA: TGTGCCACTGGGCTGGGGCGGCAAGTTCAGCCCCAGCATTTT. It is translated as CATGLGRQVQPQHF.

The CDR3 here is CATDTGGTGELFF. The CDR3, as DNA: TGTGCCACCGACACAGGGGGCACCGGGGAGCTGTTTTTT. J is TRBJ2-2 and V is TRBV12-3 or TRBV12-4, with 8 bases lining up with TRBD1. This CDR3 spans 13 amino acids. V dropped 10 bases and J dropped 4; count of bases not matched to a gene: 5.

The rearrangement joins TRBV20-1 to TRBJ2-1, with 10 bases lining up with TRBD1. The CDR3 consists of 15 residues. V gave up 0 bases and J gave up 7 bases; unmatched junction bases: 6. Germline values: CDR1 DFQATT, CDR2 SNEGSKA (reference sequence). The CDR3 region is CSARDPGQGMNEQFF. The CDR3 nucleotides are TGCAGTGCTAGAGACCCGGGACAGGGGATGAATGAGCAGTTCTTC.

Notes on this clonotype: Germline is not matched at one junction end, which may reflect a read error. The V gene is TRBV28, the J gene TRBJ2-5; D uncertain. This CDR3 spans 12 amino acids. Germline V gene lookup returns CDR1 MDHEN and CDR2 SYDVKM. This CDR3 reads CASSLPQQREFF. The CDR3 coding sequence is TGTGCCAGCAGTTTACCCCAGCAGAGAGAGTTCTTC.

A word on this clonotype: This could be a read error, since a much larger clone is one nucleotide away. V gene TRBV12-3 or TRBV12-4 combines with J gene TRBJ2-7; D is possibly TRBD2 (6 bases). The CDR3 loop spans 15 amino acids. V was pared by 8 bases and J by 4 bases, with 21 bases between. The CDR3 protein is CASGSQLAAGYEQYF. DNA of the CDR3: TGTGCCAGCGGTTCCCAACTAGCAGCAGGGTACGAGCAGTACTTC.

There are many counts of this clonotype. The V gene is TRBV6-5, the J gene TRBJ1-1; 7 nucleotides align to TRBD1. The CDR3 extends over 15 amino acids. Unmatched junction bases numbered 17, after V lost 8 bases and J lost 8 bases. Germline loops: CDR1 MNHEY, CDR2 SVGAGI. The chain's CDR3 is CASLSSARGRIEAFF. In DNA form, the CDR3 reads TGTGCCAGCTTATCAAGTGCCAGGGGGAGGATAGAAGCTTTCTTT.

The J gene is TRBJ2-2, the V gene TRBV20-1; D is perhaps TRBD2 (6 bases). Germline CDR1 reads DFQATT; CDR2 reads SNEGSKA (reference sequence). The CDR3 sequence is 13 residues long. V was shortened by 6 bases and J by 3 bases, with 11 bases between the two germline ends. CDR3 sequence reads: CSAPGLDTGELFF. The CDR3 DNA sequence: TGCAGTGCCCCGGGACTCGACACCGGGGAGCTGTTTTTT.

This clonotype was picked up a small number of times. DNA for the CDR3: TGTGCCAGCAGTCCCCGGGAAGGCAACTATGGCTACACCTTC. Amino acids: CASSPREGNYGYTF. The chain couples TRBV27 to TRBJ1-2; D remains unclear. From germline, CDR1 is MNHEY and CDR2 SMNVEV (reference sequence). CDR3 length: 14 amino acids. Trimming took 5 bases from V and 2 from J, leaving 12 bases between them.

This chain connects TRBV5-1 to TRBJ2-7; 13 positions agree with TRBD2. Germline CDR1 is SGHRS and CDR2 is YFSETQ. The V and J ends lost 1 base and 3 bases, in that order; junction bases with no gene match: 10. The CDR3 has 18 amino acids. The CDR3 bases are TGCGCCAGCAGCTTGAGTCGACTAGCGGGGGGTCGAGACTACGAGCAGTACTTC. Translated, it gives CASSLSRLAGGRDYEQYF. The variable domain in full, completed from reference TRBV5-1 and TRBJ2-7, reads KAGVTQTPRYLIKTRGQQVTLSCSPISGHRSVSWYQQTPGQGLQFLFEYFSETQRNKGNFPGRFSGRQFSNSRSEMNVSTLELGDSALYLCASSLSRLAGGRDYEQYFGPGTRLTVT.

The rearrangement uses TRBV12-3 or TRBV12-4 and TRBJ1-1; D is ambiguous. This CDR3 has 11 amino acids. The ends were cut back, 2 bases at V and 10 bases at J, with 8 bases in the middle. The DNA of the CDR3 is TGTGCCAGCAGTTTAAGGATACGAGCTTTCTTT. Translating it yields CASSLRIRAFF.

This clonotype was seen a handful of times. The chain recombines TRBV19 with TRBJ2-1; TRBD2 aligns across 7 bases. Germline CDR1 reads LNHDA; CDR2 reads SQIVND (reference sequence). This CDR3 region has 17 residues. J lost 3 bases, V lost 3 bases, and 11 bases had no gene match. The CDR3 region has the DNA TGTGCCAGTAGTATCCCGGCGGGAGAGGTGGTCTACAATGAGCAGTTCTTC. Amino acids: CASSIPAGEVVYNEQFF.

This clonotype was seen a handful of times. The genes are TRBV29-1 and TRBJ2-3, with 8 nucleotides matching TRBD2. V lost 6 bases to trimming and J lost 1 base; unmatched junction nucleotides: 12. CDR1 is SQVTM and CDR2 is ANQGSEA in the germline V gene. The CDR3 loop spans 16 amino acids. CDR3 coding DNA: TGCAGCGTCCTTGGCGCGGGAGGTGGTGGCACAGATACGCAGTATTTT. It yields the protein CSVLGAGGGGTDTQYF.

This clonotype was seen a few times. The chain carries TRBV12-3 or TRBV12-4 and TRBJ1-2, with D possibly TRBD1 on 6 matching bases. The CDR3 sequence is 15 residues long. With 0 bases removed from V and 4 bases from J, the gap between germline ends came to 12 bases. CDR3 coding DNA: TGTGCCAGCAGTTTAGCGGGGGGCGCCGGCTATGGCTACACCTTC. Its protein product is CASSLAGGAGYGYTF.